The clone carrying this TCR beta chain was counted only a few times. Seattle patient enrollment occurred during active infection, with longitudinal follow-up thereafter. These data are taken from a study of blood T cell repertoires in COVID-19. Libraries were prepared by immunoSEQ multiplex PCR; TCRdb keeps only in-frame clonotypes and omits some of them. Found here are hundreds of thousands of clones, 88% of them singletons; the top ten hold about 9.4%. The germline CDR1 and CDR2 sequences are SGHDN and FVKESK. The CDR3 sequence is 12 residues long. V gave up 3 bases and J gave up 5 bases, with 7 bases separating them.

This receptor was taken from a woman in her 70s with COVID-19, enrolled during active disease. Sequences were obtained from peripheral blood. This rearrangement joins TRBV14 to TRBJ2-5, with D maybe TRBD1 (5 bases). CDR3 bases: TGTGCCAGCAGCCAGGGGCACGAGACCCAGTACTTC. Translation: CASSQGHETQYF.